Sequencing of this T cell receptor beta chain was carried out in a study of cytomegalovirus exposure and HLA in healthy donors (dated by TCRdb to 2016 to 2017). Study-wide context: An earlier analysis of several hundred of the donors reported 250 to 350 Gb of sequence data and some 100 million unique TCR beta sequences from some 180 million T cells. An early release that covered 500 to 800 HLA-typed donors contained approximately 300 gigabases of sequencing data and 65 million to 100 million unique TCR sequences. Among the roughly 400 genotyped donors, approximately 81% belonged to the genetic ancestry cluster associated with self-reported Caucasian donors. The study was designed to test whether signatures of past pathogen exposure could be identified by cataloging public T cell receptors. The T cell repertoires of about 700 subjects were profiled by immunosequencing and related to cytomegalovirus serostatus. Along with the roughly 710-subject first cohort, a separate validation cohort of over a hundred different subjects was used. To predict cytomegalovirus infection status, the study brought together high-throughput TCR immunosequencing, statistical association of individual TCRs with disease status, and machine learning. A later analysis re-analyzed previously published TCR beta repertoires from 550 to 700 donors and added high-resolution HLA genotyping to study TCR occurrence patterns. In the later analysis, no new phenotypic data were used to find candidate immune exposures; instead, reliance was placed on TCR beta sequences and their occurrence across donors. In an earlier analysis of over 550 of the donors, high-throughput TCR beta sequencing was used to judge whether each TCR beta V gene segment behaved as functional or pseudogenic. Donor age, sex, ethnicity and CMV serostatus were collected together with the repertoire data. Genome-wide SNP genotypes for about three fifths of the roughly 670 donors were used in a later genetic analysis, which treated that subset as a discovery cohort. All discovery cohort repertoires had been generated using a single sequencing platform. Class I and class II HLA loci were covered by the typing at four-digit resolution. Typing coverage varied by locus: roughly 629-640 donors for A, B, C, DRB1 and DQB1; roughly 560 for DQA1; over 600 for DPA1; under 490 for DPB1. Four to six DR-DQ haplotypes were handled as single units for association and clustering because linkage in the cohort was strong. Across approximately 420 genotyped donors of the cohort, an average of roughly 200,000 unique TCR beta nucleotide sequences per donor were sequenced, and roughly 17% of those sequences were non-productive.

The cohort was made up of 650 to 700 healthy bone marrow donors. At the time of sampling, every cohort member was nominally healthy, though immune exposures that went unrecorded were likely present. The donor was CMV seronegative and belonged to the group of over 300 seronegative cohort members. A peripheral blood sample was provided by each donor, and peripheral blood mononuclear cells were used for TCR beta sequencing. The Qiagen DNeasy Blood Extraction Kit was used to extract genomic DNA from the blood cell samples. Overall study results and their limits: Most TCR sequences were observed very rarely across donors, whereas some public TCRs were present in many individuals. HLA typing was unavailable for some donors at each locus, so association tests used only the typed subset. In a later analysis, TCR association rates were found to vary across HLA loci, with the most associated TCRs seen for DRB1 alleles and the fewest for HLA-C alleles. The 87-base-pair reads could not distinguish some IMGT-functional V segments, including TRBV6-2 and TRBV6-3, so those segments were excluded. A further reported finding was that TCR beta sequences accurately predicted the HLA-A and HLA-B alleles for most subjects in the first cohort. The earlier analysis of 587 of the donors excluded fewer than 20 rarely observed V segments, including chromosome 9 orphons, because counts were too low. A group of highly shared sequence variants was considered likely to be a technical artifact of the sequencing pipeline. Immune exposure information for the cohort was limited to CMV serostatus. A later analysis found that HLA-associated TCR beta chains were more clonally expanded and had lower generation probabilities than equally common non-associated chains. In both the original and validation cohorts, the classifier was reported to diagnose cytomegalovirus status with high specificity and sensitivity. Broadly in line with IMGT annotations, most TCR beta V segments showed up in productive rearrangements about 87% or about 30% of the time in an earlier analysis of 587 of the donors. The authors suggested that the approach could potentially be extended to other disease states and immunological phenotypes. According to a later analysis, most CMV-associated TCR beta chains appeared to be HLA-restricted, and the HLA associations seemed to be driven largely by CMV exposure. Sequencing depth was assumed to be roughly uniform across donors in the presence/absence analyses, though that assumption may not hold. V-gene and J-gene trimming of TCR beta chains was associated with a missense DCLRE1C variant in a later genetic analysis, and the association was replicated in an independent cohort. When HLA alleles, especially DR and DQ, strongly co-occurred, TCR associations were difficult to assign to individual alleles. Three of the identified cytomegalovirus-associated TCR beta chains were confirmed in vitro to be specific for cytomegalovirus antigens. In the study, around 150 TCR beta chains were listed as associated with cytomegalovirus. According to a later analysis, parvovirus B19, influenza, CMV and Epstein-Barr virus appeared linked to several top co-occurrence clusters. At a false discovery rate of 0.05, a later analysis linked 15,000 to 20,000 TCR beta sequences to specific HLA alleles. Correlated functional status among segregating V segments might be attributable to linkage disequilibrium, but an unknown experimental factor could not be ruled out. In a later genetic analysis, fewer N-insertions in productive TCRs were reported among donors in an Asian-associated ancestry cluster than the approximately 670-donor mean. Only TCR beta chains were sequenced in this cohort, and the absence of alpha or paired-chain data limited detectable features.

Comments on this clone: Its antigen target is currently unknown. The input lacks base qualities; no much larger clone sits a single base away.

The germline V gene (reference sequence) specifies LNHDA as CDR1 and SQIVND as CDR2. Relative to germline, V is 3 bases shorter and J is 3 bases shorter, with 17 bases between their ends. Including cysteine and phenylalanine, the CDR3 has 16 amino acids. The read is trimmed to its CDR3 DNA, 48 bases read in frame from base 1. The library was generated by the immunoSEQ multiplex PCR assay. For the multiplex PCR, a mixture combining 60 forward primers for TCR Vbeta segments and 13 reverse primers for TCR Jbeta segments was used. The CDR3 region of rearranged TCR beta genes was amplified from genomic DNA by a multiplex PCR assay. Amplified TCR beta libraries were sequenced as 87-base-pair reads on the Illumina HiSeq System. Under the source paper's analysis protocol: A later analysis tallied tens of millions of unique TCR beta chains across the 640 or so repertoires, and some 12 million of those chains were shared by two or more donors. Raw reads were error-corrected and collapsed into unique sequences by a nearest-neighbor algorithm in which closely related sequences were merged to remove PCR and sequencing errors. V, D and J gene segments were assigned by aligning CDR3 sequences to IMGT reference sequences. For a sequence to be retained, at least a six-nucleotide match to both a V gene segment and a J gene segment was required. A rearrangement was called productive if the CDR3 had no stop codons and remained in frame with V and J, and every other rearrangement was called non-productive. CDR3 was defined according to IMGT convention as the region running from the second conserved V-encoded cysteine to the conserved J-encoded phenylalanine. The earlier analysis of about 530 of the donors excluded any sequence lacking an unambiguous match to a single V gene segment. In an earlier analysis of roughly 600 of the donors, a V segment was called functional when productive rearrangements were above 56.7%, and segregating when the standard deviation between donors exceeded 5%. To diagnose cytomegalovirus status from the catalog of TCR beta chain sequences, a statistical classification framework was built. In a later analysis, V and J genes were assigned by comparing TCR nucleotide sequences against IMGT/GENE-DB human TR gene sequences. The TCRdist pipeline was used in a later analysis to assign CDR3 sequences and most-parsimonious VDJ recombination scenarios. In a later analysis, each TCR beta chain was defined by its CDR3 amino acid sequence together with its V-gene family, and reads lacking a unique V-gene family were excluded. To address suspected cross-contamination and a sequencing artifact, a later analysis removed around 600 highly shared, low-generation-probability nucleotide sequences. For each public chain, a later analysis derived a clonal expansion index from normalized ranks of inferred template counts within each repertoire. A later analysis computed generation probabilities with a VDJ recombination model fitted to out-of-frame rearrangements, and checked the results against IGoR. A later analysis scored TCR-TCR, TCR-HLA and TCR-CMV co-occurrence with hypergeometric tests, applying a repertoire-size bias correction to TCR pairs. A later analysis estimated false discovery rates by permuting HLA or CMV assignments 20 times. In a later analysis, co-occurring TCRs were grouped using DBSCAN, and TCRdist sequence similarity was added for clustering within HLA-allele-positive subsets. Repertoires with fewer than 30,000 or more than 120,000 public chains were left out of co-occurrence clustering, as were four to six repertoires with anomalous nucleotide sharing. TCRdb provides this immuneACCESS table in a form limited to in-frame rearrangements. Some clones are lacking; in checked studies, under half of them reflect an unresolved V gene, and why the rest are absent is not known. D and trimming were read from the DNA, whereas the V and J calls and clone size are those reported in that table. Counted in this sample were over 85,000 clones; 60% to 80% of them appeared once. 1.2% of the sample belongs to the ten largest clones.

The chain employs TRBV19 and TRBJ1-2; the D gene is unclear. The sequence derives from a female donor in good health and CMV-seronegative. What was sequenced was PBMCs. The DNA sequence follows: TGTGCCAGTAGTATTGGCAGGAGGACGGGCGACTATGGCTACACCTTC. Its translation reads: CASSIGRRTGDYGYTF.